Listed below are T cell receptor beta chains from one sample, sequenced in a study of blood T cells in healthy people across ages. MiXCR, applied by TCRdb to the 5' RACE reads, yields one record per CDR3 protein. The sample holds about 730,000 distinct CDR3 sequences, roughly 41% seen once. The sequencing sample was made of blood. These receptors all stem from a woman aged 55-75 years in good health. Each CDR3 is given with its conserved first and last residue. Fields, in order: J gene, clone size, V gene, D gene, CDR3 protein, CDR3 DNA. The D gene is left open where the match is weak. Where a row states a size, it is once, few, many or the class of an expanded clone; other rows omit it.

j_call: TRBJ2-3; clone_size: NA; v_call: TRBV7-9; d_call: TRBD2; cdr3_aa: CASTEREGDTQYF; cdr3_nt: TGTGCCAGCACAGAACGGGAGGGGGATACGCAGTATTTT
j_call: TRBJ2-1; clone_size: NA; v_call: TRBV7-3; d_call: NA; cdr3_aa: CASILPQGGEQFF; cdr3_nt: TGTGCCAGCATCTTACCTCAGGGGGGAGAGCAGTTCTTC
j_call: TRBJ2-7; clone_size: NA; v_call: TRBV28; d_call: NA; cdr3_aa: CASALSGYEQYF; cdr3_nt: TGTGCCAGTGCTTTGAGCGGATACGAGCAGTACTTC
j_call: TRBJ2-5; clone_size: few; v_call: TRBV21-1; d_call: NA; cdr3_aa: CASSKEKGQGEETRYF; cdr3_nt: TGTGCCAGCAGCAAAGAGAAGGGACAGGGGGAAGAGACCCGGTACTTC
j_call: TRBJ1-2; clone_size: few; v_call: TRBV9; d_call: NA; cdr3_aa: CASSVTDGYGYTF; cdr3_nt: TGTGCCAGCAGCGTCACGGATGGCTATGGCTACACCTTC
j_call: TRBJ2-3; clone_size: NA; v_call: TRBV19; d_call: TRBD2; cdr3_aa: CAGSTTSGDTDTQYF; cdr3_nt: TGTGCCGGTAGTACGACTAGCGGTGACACAGATACGCAGTATTTT
j_call: TRBJ2-3; clone_size: NA; v_call: TRBV7-9; d_call: TRBD2; cdr3_aa: CASVSGNADTQYF; cdr3_nt: TGTGCCAGCGTTAGCGGGAACGCAGATACGCAGTATTTT
j_call: TRBJ2-2; clone_size: NA; v_call: TRBV2; d_call: TRBD2; cdr3_aa: CASSFSGTSGGLNTGELFF; cdr3_nt: TGTGCCAGCAGTTTCTCCGGGACTAGCGGGGGCCTTAACACCGGGGAGCTGTTTTTT
j_call: TRBJ2-1; clone_size: NA; v_call: TRBV4-1; d_call: TRBD1; cdr3_aa: CASSQATGPQFF; cdr3_nt: TGCGCCAGCAGCCAAGCGACAGGGCCCCAGTTCTTC
j_call: TRBJ2-7; clone_size: few; v_call: TRBV24-1; d_call: TRBD1; cdr3_aa: CATSELRQGARITRSSYEQYF; cdr3_nt: TGTGCCACCAGTGAACTACGACAGGGGGCGCGTATAACCCGGAGCTCCTACGAGCAGTACTTC